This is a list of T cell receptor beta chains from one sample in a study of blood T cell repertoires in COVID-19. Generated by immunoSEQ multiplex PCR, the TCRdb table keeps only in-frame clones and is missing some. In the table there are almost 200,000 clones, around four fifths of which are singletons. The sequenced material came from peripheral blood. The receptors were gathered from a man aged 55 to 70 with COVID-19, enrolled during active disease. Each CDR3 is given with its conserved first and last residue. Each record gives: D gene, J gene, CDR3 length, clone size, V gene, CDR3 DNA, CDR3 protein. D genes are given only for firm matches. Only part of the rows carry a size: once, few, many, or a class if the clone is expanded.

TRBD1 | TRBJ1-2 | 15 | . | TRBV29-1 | TGCAGCGTTGAGGACAGGGGCCTCGGTAACTATGGCTACACCTTC | CSVEDRGLGNYGYTF
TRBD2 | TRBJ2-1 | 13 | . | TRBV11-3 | TGTGCCAGCAGCTTGGGACTAGCTTATGAGCAGTTCTTC | CASSLGLAYEQFF
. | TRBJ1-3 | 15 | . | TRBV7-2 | TGTGCCAGCAGCACGGGAAATCGAGGGGGAAACACCATATATTTT | CASSTGNRGGNTIYF
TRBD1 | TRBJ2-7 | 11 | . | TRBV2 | TGTGCCAGCAGGGGGACAGCCCCGCAGTACTTC | CASRGTAPQYF
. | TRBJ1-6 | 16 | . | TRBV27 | TGTGCCAGCAGCTACGTCGGGACTACCTATAATTCACCCCTCCACTTT | CASSYVGTTYNSPLHF
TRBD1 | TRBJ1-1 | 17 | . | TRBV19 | TGTGCCAGTAGTACCACCGGGACAGGGGGGTTGAACACTGAAGCTTTCTTT | CASSTTGTGGLNTEAFF
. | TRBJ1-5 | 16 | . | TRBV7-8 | TGTGCCAGCAGCTTGGGTAGCCGGGTCCCCGTATCAGCCCAGCATTTT | CASSLGSRVPVSAQHF
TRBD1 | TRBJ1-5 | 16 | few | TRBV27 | TGTGCCAGCAGTGTCTCCGGGACAGGGAGCAATCAGCCCCAGCATTTT | CASSVSGTGSNQPQHF
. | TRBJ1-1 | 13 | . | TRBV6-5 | TGTGCCAGCAGTCCCCGCCGGGGGACTGAAGCTTTCTTT | CASSPRRGTEAFF
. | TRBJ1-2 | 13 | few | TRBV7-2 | TGTGCCAGCAGCTTGGACGGTTCGGGAGGCTACACCTTC | CASSLDGSGGYTF
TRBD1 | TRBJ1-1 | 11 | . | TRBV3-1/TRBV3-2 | TGTGCCAGCAGAGGGGGCCAGGTTGCTTTCTTT | CASRGGQVAFF
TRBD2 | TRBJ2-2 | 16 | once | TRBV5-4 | TGTGCCAGCAGCCCGCCGACTAGCGGATTCACCGGGGAGCTGTTTTTT | CASSPPTSGFTGELFF
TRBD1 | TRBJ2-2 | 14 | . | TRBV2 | TGTGCCAGCAATGACAGGGGCAACACCGGGGAGCTGTTTTTT | CASNDRGNTGELFF
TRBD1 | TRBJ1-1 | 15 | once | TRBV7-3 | TGTGCCAGCCAGGGACAGGGAGGTTTTAGCACTGAAGCTTTCTTT | CASQGQGGFSTEAFF
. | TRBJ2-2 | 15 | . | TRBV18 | TGTGCCAGCTCCCTTGCAGGACAGAACACCGGGGAGCTGTTTTTT | CASSLAGQNTGELFF
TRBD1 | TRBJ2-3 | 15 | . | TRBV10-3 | TGTGCCATCAGTGATGAGGGGACAGACACAGATACGCAGTATTTT | CAISDEGTDTDTQYF
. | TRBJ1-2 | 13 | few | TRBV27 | TGTGCCAGCGGGTTTTACAGGGACGGTGGCTACACCTTC | CASGFYRDGGYTF
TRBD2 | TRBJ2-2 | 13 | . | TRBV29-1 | TGCAGCGTTGCGCCTAGCGGGAGGCGGGAGCTGTTTTTT | CSVAPSGRRELFF
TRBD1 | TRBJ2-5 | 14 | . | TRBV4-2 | TGTGCCAGCAGCCTGACAGGGAAGGCGGAGACCCAGTACTTC | CASSLTGKAETQYF
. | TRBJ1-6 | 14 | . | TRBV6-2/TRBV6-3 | TGTGCCAGCAGTTACCTGTCTGGGAGTTCACCCCTCCACTTT | CASSYLSGSSPLHF
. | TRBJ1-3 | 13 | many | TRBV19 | TGTGCCAGTACCTTGCAGGCTGGAAACACCATATATTTT | CASTLQAGNTIYF
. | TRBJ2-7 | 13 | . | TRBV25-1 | TGTGCCAGCAGTGAATTGGCGAGGGACGAGCAGTACTTC | CASSELARDEQYF
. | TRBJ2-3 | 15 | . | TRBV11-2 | TGTGCCAGCAGCCTGAGCGGACTCCGCACAGATACGCAGTATTTT | CASSLSGLRTDTQYF
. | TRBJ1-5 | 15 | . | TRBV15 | TGTGCCACCAGCAGAGATCCAACAGGGAATCAGCCCCAGCATTTT | CATSRDPTGNQPQHF
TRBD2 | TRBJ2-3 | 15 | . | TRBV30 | TGTGCCTGGATGAGGGGGACTAGTCTCGCAGATACGCAGTATTTT | CAWMRGTSLADTQYF
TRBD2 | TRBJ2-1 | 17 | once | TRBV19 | TGTGCCAGTAGACTGTTAACCCAAGCGGGAGGGTACAATGAGCAGTTCTTC | CASRLLTQAGGYNEQFF
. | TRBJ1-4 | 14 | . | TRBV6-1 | TGTGCCAGCAGTGACAAGGGGATGAAGGAAAAACTGTTTTTT | CASSDKGMKEKLFF
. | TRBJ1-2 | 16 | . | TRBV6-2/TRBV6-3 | TGTGCCAGCAGCCCTCGCCTTGGGCAGGGTAACTATGGCTACACCTTC | CASSPRLGQGNYGYTF
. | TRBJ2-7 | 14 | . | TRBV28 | TGTGCCAGCAGTTTTCGAAGGGGTTGGAACGAGCAGTACTTC | CASSFRRGWNEQYF
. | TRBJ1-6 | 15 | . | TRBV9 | TGTGCCAGCAGCGTAGAGGGGCGGAGGGGTTCACCCCTCCACTTT | CASSVEGRRGSPLHF
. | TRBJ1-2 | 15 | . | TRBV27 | TGTGCCAGCAGTTTAGTGTTAGGACAGATCTATGGCTACACCTTC | CASSLVLGQIYGYTF
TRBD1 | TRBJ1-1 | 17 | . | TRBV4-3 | TGCGCCAGCAGCCAAGGCGGGACAGGGGGTTGGAACACTGAAGCTTTCTTT | CASSQGGTGGWNTEAFF
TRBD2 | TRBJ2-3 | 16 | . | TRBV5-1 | TGCGCCAGCAGCCTTACCCTAGCGGGGACCACAGATACGCAGTATTTT | CASSLTLAGTTDTQYF
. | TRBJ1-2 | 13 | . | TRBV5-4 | TGTGCCAGCAGCTTAACAGGAACCTATGGCTACACCTTC | CASSLTGTYGYTF
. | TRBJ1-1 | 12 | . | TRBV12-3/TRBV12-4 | TGTGCCAGTTCCCTCTCCAACACTGAAGCTTTCTTT | CASSLSNTEAFF
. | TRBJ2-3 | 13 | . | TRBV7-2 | TGTGCCAGCAGCGAAGGGGGCACAGATACGCAGTATTTT | CASSEGGTDTQYF
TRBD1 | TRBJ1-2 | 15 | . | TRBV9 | TGTGCCAGCAGCAGGGGACAGGGGACTAACTATGGCTACACCTTC | CASSRGQGTNYGYTF
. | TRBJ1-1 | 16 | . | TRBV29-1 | TGCAGCGTTAGAGGAGAGGGCAGGGGTGTATACACTGAAGCTTTCTTT | CSVRGEGRGVYTEAFF
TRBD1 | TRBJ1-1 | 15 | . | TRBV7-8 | TGTGCCAGCAGCTTAGTCGGGACAGTGAACACTGAAGCTTTCTTT | CASSLVGTVNTEAFF
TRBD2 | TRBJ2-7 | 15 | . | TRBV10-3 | TGTGCCATCAGTGAGTCGCTAGCGGGAGGAAACGAGCAGTACTTC | CAISESLAGGNEQYF
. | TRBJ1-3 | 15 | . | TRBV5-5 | TGTGCCAGCAGCTTGGACCGGCCGAGGGGAAACACCATATATTTT | CASSLDRPRGNTIYF
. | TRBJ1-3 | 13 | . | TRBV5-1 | TGCGCCAGCAGCTATGACACCGAAAACACCATATATTTT | CASSYDTENTIYF
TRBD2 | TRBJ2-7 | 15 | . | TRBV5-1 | TGCGCCAGCAGCGGGACTAGCGGGAACTCCTACGAGCAGTACTTC | CASSGTSGNSYEQYF
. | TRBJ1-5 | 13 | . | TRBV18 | TGTGCCAGCTCACCATCTCAGGATCAGCCCCAGCATTTT | CASSPSQDQPQHF
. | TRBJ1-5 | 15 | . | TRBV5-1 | TGCGCCAGCAGCCCTGGAGGGGCTACGCGTCAGCCCCAGCATTTT | CASSPGGATRQPQHF